The rows below give T cell receptor beta chains drawn from one sample of a study of OX40 agonist ivuxolimab in advanced cancers. The repertoire was sequenced with immunoSEQ multiplex PCR; TCRdb's copy has only in-frame clones and lacks some. The table records some 78,000 clones, almost 95% of them present only once. The sequenced sample was CD4+ or CD8+ T cells sorted from blood, obtained in a trial of the OX40 agonist ivuxolimab. The receptors here all came from an adult with an advanced solid tumor such as melanoma, head and neck, liver or kidney cancer. The CDR3 runs from the conserved cysteine through the conserved F or W. A D gene is named only where the DNA matches it firmly. For some rows the clone size is stated as once, few or many, or as a class when expanded; others skip it.

J gene,V gene,D gene,CDR3 length,clone size,CDR3 protein,CDR3 DNA
TRBJ1-2,TRBV25-1,NA,14,NA,CASSGSGGIYGYTF,TGTGCCAGCAGTGGATCGGGGGGCATCTATGGCTACACCTTC
TRBJ2-7,TRBV5-1,TRBD2,14,NA,CASSRLAGGLEQYF,TGCGCCAGCAGCCGACTAGCGGGAGGGCTCGAGCAGTACTTC
TRBJ2-3,TRBV5-1,TRBD1,16,once,CASSTPTGGGTDTQYF,TGCGCCAGCAGCACACCGACAGGGGGAGGAACAGATACGCAGTATTTT
TRBJ1-2,TRBV6-6,NA,14,NA,CASSYSGGNYGYTF,TGTGCCAGCAGTTACTCGGGGGGTAACTATGGCTACACCTTC
TRBJ2-7,TRBV5-1,NA,15,NA,CASSQGGGFSYEQYF,TGCGCCAGCAGCCAGGGCGGGGGCTTCTCCTACGAGCAGTACTTC
TRBJ1-1,TRBV29-1,NA,11,NA,CSAGSNTEAFF,TGCAGCGCGGGCTCGAACACTGAAGCTTTCTTT
TRBJ1-5,TRBV21-1,NA,15,NA,CASSLRKGGGQPQHF,TGTGCCAGCAGCCTCCGCAAAGGGGGCGGTCAGCCCCAGCATTTT
TRBJ1-2,TRBV19,TRBD1,15,NA,CASSTPGQGPHGYTF,TGTGCCAGTAGTACCCCGGGACAGGGACCCCATGGCTACACCTTC
TRBJ1-1,TRBV4-1,TRBD1,16,NA,CASSHPGRTGGTEAFF,TGCGCCAGCAGCCACCCGGGGAGGACAGGGGGGACTGAAGCTTTCTTT
TRBJ2-3,TRBV29-1,NA,15,NA,CSVGESSKSTDTQYF,TGCAGCGTTGGGGAGTCCTCCAAAAGCACAGATACGCAGTATTTT
TRBJ2-3,TRBV5-4,NA,12,NA,CASSSERTTQYF,TGTGCCAGCAGCTCGGAGCGGACTACGCAGTATTTT
TRBJ2-1,TRBV9,TRBD2,15,NA,CASSATSASNNEQFF,TGTGCCAGCAGCGCAACTAGCGCGAGCAACAATGAGCAGTTCTTC
TRBJ1-1,TRBV2,TRBD1,16,NA,CASSSDRARGNTEAFF,TGTGCCAGCAGCTCCGACAGGGCCCGTGGGAACACTGAAGCTTTCTTT
TRBJ2-3,TRBV2,TRBD2,15,NA,CASSNGRGDTDTQYF,TGTGCCAGCAGTAACGGGCGGGGGGACACAGATACGCAGTATTTT
TRBJ2-7,TRBV5-1,NA,13,NA,CASSLRPYYEQYF,TGCGCCAGCAGCTTGCGACCCTACTACGAGCAGTACTTC
TRBJ2-6,TRBV18,NA,14,NA,CASSPASGANVLTF,TGTGCCAGCTCACCCGCCTCTGGGGCCAACGTCCTGACTTTC
TRBJ2-7,TRBV18,TRBD2,13,NA,CASSPGGEGEQYF,TGTGCCAGCTCACCGGGCGGGGAGGGTGAGCAGTACTTC
TRBJ2-7,TRBV15,NA,15,NA,CATSRDFRGSGEQYF,TGTGCCACCAGCAGAGATTTCAGGGGCTCGGGGGAGCAGTACTTC
TRBJ2-3,TRBV30,NA,11,NA,CAWGVTDTQYF,TGTGCCTGGGGGGTAACAGATACGCAGTATTTT
TRBJ2-1,TRBV5-1,NA,14,NA,CASSPGGSYNEQFF,TGCGCCAGCAGCCCCGGGGGCTCCTACAATGAGCAGTTCTTC
TRBJ2-1,TRBV2,NA,13,once,CASNRDHYNEQFF,TGTGCCAGCAACAGGGACCATTACAATGAGCAGTTCTTC
TRBJ1-5,TRBV7-9,NA,15,NA,CASSLEQAGISPQHF,TGTGCCAGCAGCTTGGAACAGGCCGGAATCAGCCCCCAGCATTTT
TRBJ1-2,TRBV4-1,NA,14,NA,CASSQVGTEYGYTF,TGCGCCAGCAGCCAGGTTGGGACGGAATATGGCTACACCTTC
TRBJ2-7,TRBV7-2,NA,14,NA,CASSTDRSSYEQYF,TGTGCCAGCAGCACGGACCGGAGCTCCTACGAGCAGTACTTC
TRBJ1-5,TRBV28,NA,19,NA,CASMIPTGGRGGRNQPQHF,TGTGCCAGTATGATCCCTACCGGGGGGAGAGGCGGACGCAATCAGCCCCAGCATTTT
TRBJ1-2,TRBV28,TRBD1,13,NA,CASVPGGVYGYTF,TGTGCCAGCGTCCCAGGGGGCGTCTATGGCTACACCTTC
TRBJ2-7,TRBV21-1,NA,13,NA,CASSVRITYEQYF,TGTGCCAGCAGCGTCCGGATTACCTACGAGCAGTACTTC
TRBJ2-7,TRBV5-1,NA,14,NA,CASSLAQGGYEQYF,TGCGCCAGCAGCTTGGCCCAGGGGGGATACGAGCAGTACTTC
TRBJ2-7,TRBV6-5,NA,14,NA,CASSQQGELYEQYF,TGTGCCAGCAGTCAACAGGGAGAACTCTACGAGCAGTACTTC
TRBJ1-4,TRBV7-9,NA,14,NA,CASSLRREDEKLFF,TGTGCCAGCAGCTTAAGGAGGGAGGATGAAAAACTGTTTTTT
TRBJ1-6,TRBV27,NA,15,few,CASSLVTGKNSPLHF,TGTGCCAGCAGCCTCGTGACAGGCAAGAATTCACCCCTCCACTTT
TRBJ1-6,TRBV5-6,NA,14,NA,CASSQGRRNSPLHF,TGTGCCAGCAGCCAGGGACGACGAAATTCACCCCTCCACTTT
TRBJ1-1,TRBV6-1,TRBD1,15,NA,CASSFPDRERPSAFF,TGTGCCAGCAGTTTCCCGGACAGGGAAAGGCCGTCGGCTTTCTTT
TRBJ1-4,TRBV10-3,NA,15,NA,CAISERAGRNEKLFF,TGTGCCATCAGTGAGAGGGCAGGCAGAAATGAAAAACTGTTTTTT
TRBJ2-3,TRBV28,TRBD2,15,NA,CASTPGGGGTDTQYF,TGTGCCAGCACCCCGGGGGGAGGAGGCACAGATACGCAGTATTTT
TRBJ1-1,TRBV19,NA,12,NA,CASSSLGTEAFF,TGTGCCAGTAGTTCCTTGGGCACTGAAGCTTTCTTT
TRBJ1-2,TRBV6-5,TRBD1,13,NA,CASVDRENYGYTF,TGTGCCAGCGTCGACAGGGAGAACTATGGCTACACCTTC
TRBJ1-5,TRBV4-1,NA,15,NA,CASSQDGQPVQPQHF,TGCGCCAGCAGCCAAGATGGACAGCCGGTCCAGCCCCAGCATTTT
TRBJ2-3,TRBV2,TRBD1,14,NA,CASSKQGGTDTQYF,TGTGCCAGCTCAAAACAGGGGGGCACAGATACGCAGTATTTT